This T cell receptor beta chain stems from a study of T-cell reconstitution after alpha-beta-depleted transplantation in children. The study's findings and limits: Newly made T cells mostly supplied T-cell counts and diversity one year after transplant. Reportedly, only several hundred clones from non-depleted graft cells drove alpha-beta T-cell counts at about two months. Diversity of TCRbeta at day 60 was high in some patients, arising from surviving recipient T cells and thymic progenitors.

For TCRbeta, the library was prepared with unique molecular identifiers. TCRdb used MiXCR to reprocess the PCR reads, holding one entry per CDR3 protein. The sample records approximately 150,000 distinct CDR3 sequences, more than 8% being singletons. Notes on this clonotype: Its target is not known. A much larger clone sits a single nucleotide away, making a read error possible.

This TCR came from a female patient aged 2-9 years who had a stem cell transplant for congenital amegakaryocytic thrombocytopenia, so the T cells may come from the graft donor. This material consisted of PBMCs, mostly from graft donor cells, taken 180 days after TCRalphabeta/CD19-depleted stem cell transplant.

CDR3 residues: CGITADRASTDTQYF. The CDR3 coding sequence is TGTGGCATCACCGCGGACAGGGCTTCCACAGATACGCAGTATTTT. This rearrangement joins TRBV10-3 to TRBJ2-3, with 8 bases identical to TRBD1. The CDR3 loop spans 15 amino acids. Germline CDR1 and CDR2: ENHRY and SYGVKD.